This T cell receptor beta chain derives from a study of shared clonotypes between healthy human individuals (TCRdb year 2020). General notes on the study: Three men and a couple of women, aged 18 to 49 years, made up the cohort. Libraries were prepared and TCR repertoires were sequenced by different laboratories using diverse techniques, in order to increase sequencing depth and limit assay-specific biases. For each donor, three plates each were used for CD4 naive and CD4 memory, two plates were used for CD8 naive, and one plate was used for CD8 memory. Per donor, leukapheresis produced somewhere between about 0.8 and 9 billion PBMCs. To estimate repertoire size and how much clonotypes are shared between individuals, the study performed deep sequencing of blood TCR repertoires from about 5 healthy adults.

General findings and caveats noted by the study authors: Larger estimated clonotype richness was generally found for naive subsets than for memory subsets. Incomplete sequencing was indicated by rarefaction of sorted-subset datasets, despite the large sequencing depth. Across a few donors, approximately 4.6% of naive CD4, approximately 3.5% of naive CD8, 2.3% of memory CD4, and roughly 0.4% of memory CD8 clonotypes were shared. Sampling was restricted to blood, and TCR repertoires in tissues likely differ from the TCR repertoires found in blood. Pairwise subsampling indicated that sequencing depth was expected to affect the degree of clonotype sharing among donors. The small number of donors limited the genetic and exposure-history diversity represented. Compared with non-shared clonotypes, clonotypes shared by all four sorted-subset donors had higher generation probabilities.

Using the deep immunoSEQ assay, TCR CDR3 regions were amplified from genomic DNA by multiplex PCR. Genomic DNA extracted from each cell subset was distributed evenly over all wells of several immunoSEQ 96-well plates, and each plate served as one replicate. Each replicate PCR for sorted subsets received 150 to 250 ng genomic DNA, equal to 30,000 or so T cell genomes. The purified libraries were quantified using a Qubit 3.0 fluorometer, sized with a Bioanalyzer 2100, and then quantified again using the KAPA Library Quantification kit. A separate single-read 150-cycle Illumina NextSeq 550 flow cell was used to sequence each immunoSEQ 96-well plate. As for how the authors treated the data: Because the immunoSEQ output held only junctional sequences and lacked quality scores, the filtering could not match the filtering applied to full-length reads. To assign V/J genes and CDR3, sequences were annotated against IMGT germline references using PyIR, a Python wrapper for IgBLAST v1.9. Any read was removed if the V/J assignment was weak (E-value above 1e-6), the CDR3 was missing, or the read contained stop codons, out-of-frame junctions, or ambiguous translated residues. A V3J clonotype was defined by an identical inferred V gene, J gene, and CDR3 amino acid sequence. The percentage overlap between two repertoires was calculated by dividing the number of shared unique clonotypes by the size of the smaller repertoire. Repertoire richness was assessed with RTK rarefaction, the Chao1 estimator, and Recon v2.1 estimates of unobserved clonotypes. Generation probabilities for all TCRbeta clonotypes obtained by the gDNA method from several donors were computed using OLGA. TCRdb's version of the immuneACCESS table is confined to in-frame rearrangements and falls short of the full clone set. An unresolved V gene accounts for under half of the shortfall where checked; the remainder is of unknown origin. The V and J calls and clone size are taken from that table; D and trimming were inferred from the DNA. The sample includes about 960,000 clones, with less than 85% observed a single time. Roughly 1.5% of the sample is held by the ten biggest clonotypes.

The V and J ends are trimmed by 4 bases and 0 bases, leaving 16 bases between them. Counted from cysteine to phenylalanine, this CDR3 has 16 amino acids. Only the CDR3 region is kept as DNA, spanning 48 bases read in frame from base 1. In the germline V gene, CDR1 corresponds to SGHAT and CDR2 to FQNNGV. Healthy HIV-negative adults with no recently reported acute infections or vaccinations were included as donors. All donors were Caucasian adults living in Nashville, Tennessee, USA. CD4+ T cells were enriched by magnetic negative selection, after which naive cells were positively selected on CD45RA and the negative fraction was taken as the memory subset. Blood was obtained by leukapheresis, after which PBMCs were separated by Ficoll-Histopaque density gradient centrifugation and cryopreserved in liquid nitrogen vapor phase. Purity and quantity of every magnetically sorted T cell population were checked by analytical flow cytometry. Each sorted fraction had its genomic DNA isolated and then quantified by UV absorbance on a Nanodrop 2000c.

In the case of this clone: No cognate antigen has been identified for it. Per-base quality was not reported, and no clone a single base away is much larger than it.

Rearrangement joined TRBV11-2 to TRBJ2-7; the D segment might be TRBD1 or TRBD2, since each matches 5 bases. This receptor was identified in a man between 18 and 29 years old in good health. Input material: memory CD4+ T cells sorted from blood. The cell subset or site label, as the study defines it: CD45RA-negative fraction. The CDR3 sequence is CASSSPKWGSSYEQYF. The sequence in DNA is TGTGCCAGCAGCTCCCCGAAGTGGGGGAGCTCCTACGAGCAGTACTTC.